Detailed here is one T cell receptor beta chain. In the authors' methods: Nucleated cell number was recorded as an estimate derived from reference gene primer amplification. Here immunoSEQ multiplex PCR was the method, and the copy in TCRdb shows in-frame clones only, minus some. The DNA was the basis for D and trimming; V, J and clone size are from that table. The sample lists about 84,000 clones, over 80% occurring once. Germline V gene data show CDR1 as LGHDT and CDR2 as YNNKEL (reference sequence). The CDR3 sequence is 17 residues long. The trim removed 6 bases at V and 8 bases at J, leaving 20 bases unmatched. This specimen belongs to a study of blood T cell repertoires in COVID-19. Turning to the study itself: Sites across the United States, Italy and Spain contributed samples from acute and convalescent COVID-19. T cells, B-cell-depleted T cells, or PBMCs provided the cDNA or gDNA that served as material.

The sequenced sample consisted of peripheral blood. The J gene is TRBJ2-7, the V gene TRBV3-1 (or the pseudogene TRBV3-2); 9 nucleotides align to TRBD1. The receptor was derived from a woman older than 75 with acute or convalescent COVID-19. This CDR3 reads CASSRTGDPMYSTKQYF. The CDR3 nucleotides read TGTGCCAGCAGTCGGACAGGGGACCCGATGTATTCTACGAAGCAGTACTTC.